This T cell receptor beta chain came from a study of patients and donors after allogeneic stem cell transplantation. This clonotype was found a few times. V was clipped by 3 bases and J by 7 bases, with 18 bases between them. This CDR3 is 15 amino acids long. One entry per CDR3 protein, called by TCRdb with MiXCR from the RT-PCR reads. The profile shows tens of thousands of distinct CDR3 sequences, 48% of them singletons. This clonotype originated in a human donor who was either an allogeneic HSCT recipient or a stem cell or donor lymphocyte infusion donor (not recorded which). It is not recorded whose cells these are; they may come from a transplant donor. The chain employs TRBV12-3 or TRBV12-4 and TRBJ1-1; tentative D call: TRBD1 (5 bases). Sample: blood, either unsorted or a sorted T cell fraction (not recorded which). CDR3 protein: CASSFRKSRGDEAFF. The CDR3 bases are TGTGCCAGCAGTTTTCGAAAATCCCGAGGGGATGAAGCTTTCTTT.